These T cell receptor beta chains were read from a single sample in a study of metastatic and nonmetastatic thyroid tumors. TCRdb reprocessed the PCR reads via MiXCR. Found here are tens of thousands of clones, 26% of them singletons; the top ten hold 15% to 20%. What was sequenced was blood. The receptors here all came from a male donor with papillary thyroid cancer or a benign thyroid nodule (not recorded which). Some clones in this sample may be carry-over from other donors' samples. Each CDR3 is given with its conserved first and last residue. The D gene is left open where the match is weak. Only part of the rows carry a size: once, few, many, or a class if the clone is expanded.

V gene	clone size	D gene	J gene	CDR3 protein	CDR3 DNA
TRBV5-1	many	TRBD2	TRBJ2-3	CASSLQAGGGLDTQYF	TGCGCCAGCAGCTTGCAAGCGGGAGGGGGACTGGATACGCAGTATTTT
TRBV11-2	once	TRBD1	TRBJ2-7	CASSRPRQGLTYEQYF	TGTGCCAGCAGCAGACCTCGACAGGGGCTAACCTACGAGCAGTACTTC
TRBV19	few	.	TRBJ2-7	CASSIGGGVSYEQYF	TGTGCCAGTAGTATTGGAGGGGGGGTCTCCTACGAGCAGTACTTC
TRBV18	many	.	TRBJ2-2	CASSPLKNTGELFF	TGTGCCAGCTCACCCCTTAAGAACACCGGGGAGCTGTTTTTT
TRBV2	medium-sized	.	TRBJ2-1	CASEDWDSYNEQFF	TGTGCCAGCGAGGACTGGGACTCCTACAATGAGCAGTTCTTC
TRBV5-6	many	TRBD2	TRBJ2-7	CASKTSGSLYEQYF	TGTGCCAGCAAGACTAGCGGGAGTCTTTACGAGCAGTACTTC
TRBV4-1	many	TRBD2	TRBJ2-2	CASSQGAGGGAGELFF	TGCGCCAGCAGCCAAGGGGCGGGAGGGGGAGCCGGGGAGCTGTTTTTT
TRBV5-5	many	TRBD2	TRBJ2-1	CASSSLAANSYNEQFF	TGTGCCAGCAGCTCACTAGCGGCCAACTCCTACAATGAGCAGTTCTTC
TRBV20-1	many	TRBD2	TRBJ2-3	CSARLSGRVGDTQYF	TGCAGTGCTAGGCTTAGCGGGAGAGTAGGAGATACGCAGTATTTT
TRBV24-1	many	.	TRBJ2-1	CATSRRRDSYNEQFF	TGTGCCACCAGTAGGCGGCGGGACAGCTACAATGAGCAGTTCTTC
TRBV2	few	.	TRBJ2-5	CASSGVQVETQYF	TGTGCCAGCAGTGGGGTACAGGTAGAGACCCAGTACTTC
TRBV6-1	many	.	TRBJ2-5	CATQGSVAQETQYF	TGTGCCACCCAGGGCTCCGTGGCTCAAGAGACCCAGTACTTC
TRBV6-1	few	.	TRBJ2-2	CASSPGEAGELFF	TGTGCCAGCAGCCCTGGGGAGGCCGGGGAGCTGTTTTTT
TRBV6-1	.	.	TRBJ2-7	CARTRQRDSGAYEQYF	TGTGCCAGGACCCGCCAAAGGGATAGCGGAGCCTACGAGCAGTACTTC
TRBV6-9	medium-sized	.	TRBJ2-7	CATTRVLEQYF	TGTGCCACCACCCGGGTTCTGGAGCAGTACTTC
TRBV27	.	.	TRBJ1-1	CASSLASGNTDAFF	TGTGCCAGCAGTTTAGCCTCAGGGAACACTGATGCTTTCTTT
TRBV4-1	.	.	TRBJ2-3	CASSQGVPGDTQYF	TGCGCCAGCAGCCAAGGGGTGCCCGGAGATACGCAGTATTTT
TRBV19	few	TRBD2	TRBJ2-4	CASSIKGLAGSKQYF	TGTGCCAGTAGTATTAAGGGACTAGCGGGCTCCAAGCAGTACTTC
TRBV6-1	many	.	TRBJ2-1	CANSEWGYEQFF	TGTGCCAACAGCGAGTGGGGGTACGAGCAGTTCTTC
TRBV6-1	medium-sized	.	TRBJ2-7	CASKTTGRIYEQYF	TGTGCCAGCAAGACAACAGGGAGAATCTACGAGCAGTACTTC
TRBV28	many	TRBD1	TRBJ2-2	CASSLRGLGGGELFF	TGTGCCAGCAGCCTCAGGGGGTTGGGCGGCGGGGAGCTGTTTTTT
TRBV6-1	many	TRBD2	TRBJ2-5	CASTERGLAGETQYF	TGTGCCAGCACCGAGAGGGGACTAGCGGGAGAGACCCAGTACTTC
TRBV28	few	.	TRBJ2-7	CASSLTQGCSYEQYF	TGTGCCAGCAGTTTAACGCAGGGGTGTTCCTACGAGCAGTACTTC
TRBV28	many	TRBD1	TRBJ1-1	CASSLADRVETFF	TGTGCCAGCAGTTTAGCCGACAGGGTCGAAACTTTCTTT
TRBV27	few	TRBD1	TRBJ1-2	CASSPRDRAVGYTF	TGTGCCAGCAGTCCCCGGGACAGGGCGGTAGGCTACACCTTC
TRBV7-9	many	TRBD2	TRBJ2-6	CASSSGTSGIGAGANVLTF	TGTGCCAGCAGCTCCGGGACTAGCGGGATAGGGGCTGGGGCCAACGTCCTGACTTTC
TRBV18	many	.	TRBJ1-2	CASSQELAGYTF	TGTGCCAGCTCCCAAGAGCTTGCTGGCTACACCTTC
TRBV6-4	.	.	TRBJ2-1	CASSAGTDPNEQFF	TGTGCCAGCAGCGCCGGGACTGATCCTAATGAGCAGTTCTTC
TRBV7-9	many	.	TRBJ1-2	CASSLVVAGDGYTF	TGTGCCAGCAGCTTGGTGGTTGCGGGGGATGGCTACACCTTC
TRBV7-2	medium-sized	.	TRBJ2-7	CASSLAITYEQYF	TGTGCCAGCAGCTTAGCTATTACCTACGAGCAGTACTTC
TRBV7-2	.	TRBD1	TRBJ1-5	CASSLSGTGIQPQHF	TGTGCCAGCAGCCTCTCCGGGACAGGGATTCAGCCCCAGCATTTT
TRBV12-3/TRBV12-4	many	.	TRBJ2-2	CASSATGAGNTGELFF	TGTGCCAGCAGTGCCACTGGGGCAGGGAACACCGGGGAGCTGTTTTTT
TRBV14	once	.	TRBJ1-3	CASSQPGEDSTIYF	TGTGCCAGCAGCCAACCTGGGGAGGATAGCACCATATATTTT
TRBV7-2	.	.	TRBJ1-2	CASSLGAGFDYGYTF	TGTGCCAGCAGCTTAGGTGCAGGCTTTGACTATGGCTACACCTTC
TRBV30	.	.	TRBJ2-7	CAWGRSYEQYF	TGTGCCTGGGGACGGAGCTACGAGCAGTACTTC
TRBV6-4	medium-sized	.	TRBJ1-1	CASRDTSMNTEAFF	TGTGCCAGCAGGGATACCTCAATGAACACTGAAGCTTTCTTT
TRBV27	once	TRBD2	TRBJ2-7	CASCFAGGDYAQYF	TGTGCCAGCTGTTTCGCGGGAGGGGACTACGCGCAGTACTTC
TRBV5-5	.	.	TRBJ2-7	CASNPLGEARYF	TGTGCCAGCAACCCTCTGGGTGAGGCGCGGTACTTC
TRBV20-1	.	.	TRBJ1-1	CSVGGGPNTEAFF	TGCAGTGTGGGTGGGGGTCCGAATACTGAAGCTTTCTTT
TRBV6-6	.	.	TRBJ2-7	CASSYSTDTGHEQYF	TGTGCCAGCAGTTACTCGACAGATACGGGGCACGAGCAGTACTTC
TRBV9	many	.	TRBJ2-7	CASSVASGAHEQYF	TGTGCCAGCAGCGTAGCCAGCGGAGCCCACGAGCAGTACTTC
TRBV11-2	.	.	TRBJ2-7	CASSLTYWYEQYF	TGTGCCAGCAGTCTAACATACTGGTACGAGCAGTACTTC
TRBV6-8	medium-sized	.	TRBJ2-7	CASPGEGEQYF	TGTGCCAGCCCCGGAGAGGGCGAGCAGTACTTC
TRBV11-2	.	TRBD1	TRBJ2-1	CASSNGQGAYNEQFF	TGTGCCAGCAGCAATGGACAGGGGGCCTACAATGAGCAGTTCTTC
TRBV20-1	.	.	TRBJ2-3	CSAPTTDTQYF	TGCAGTGCTCCCACTACCGATACGCAGTATTTT
TRBV14	.	TRBD2	TRBJ2-7	CASSHSVKPGLAGVYEQNF	TGTGCCAGCAGCCATTCAGTAAAACCGGGACTAGCGGGAGTCTACGAGCAGAACTTC
TRBV6-4	few	TRBD1	TRBJ2-2	CATTDRDTGELFF	TGTGCCACTACGGACAGGGACACCGGGGAGCTGTTTTTT
TRBV9	many	TRBD2	TRBJ2-5	CASSVVAGGQETQYF	TGTGCCAGCAGCGTAGTAGCGGGAGGTCAGGAGACCCAGTACTTC